This TCR beta chain was found in a study of blood T cell repertoires in COVID-19. Study-wide context: Material from acute and convalescent COVID-19 was sourced from the United States, Italy and Spain.

The table came from immunoSEQ multiplex PCR; TCRdb's copy has only in-frame clones and leaves some out. The profile covers 110,000 or so clones, with nearly 90% appearing a single time and almost 8.5% taken by the ten largest. The receptor was derived from a woman aged 65 to 85 who had recovered from COVID-19. Sequenced material: peripheral blood.

The CDR3 region has the DNA TGTGCCAGTAGTATAGTGGGGACAGGGGTAGATACGCAGTATTTT. This encodes CASSIVGTGVDTQYF. The J gene is TRBJ2-3, the V gene TRBV19; 10 bases match TRBD1. The CDR3 contains 15 residues. J lost 5 bases, V lost 1 base, and 3 bases had no gene match. CDR1 and CDR2 (germline): LNHDA, SQIVND (reference sequence).